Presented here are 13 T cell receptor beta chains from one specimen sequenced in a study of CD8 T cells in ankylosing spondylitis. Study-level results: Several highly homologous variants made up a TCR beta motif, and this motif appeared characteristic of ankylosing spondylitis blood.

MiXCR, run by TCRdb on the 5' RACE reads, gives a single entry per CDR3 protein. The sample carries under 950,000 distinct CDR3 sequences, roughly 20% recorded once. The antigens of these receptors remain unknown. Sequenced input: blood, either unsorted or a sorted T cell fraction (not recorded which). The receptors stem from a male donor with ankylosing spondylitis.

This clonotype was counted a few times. The CDR3 nucleotides are TGTGCCAGCAGTTTAATGAGGCAGCGGTCAGGGAGTTTCTCTGGAAACACCATATATTTT. It codes for CASSLMRQRSGSFSGNTIYF. The chain recombines TRBV12-3 or TRBV12-4 with TRBJ1-3, with D possibly being TRBD1 (5 bases). The V end lost 2 bases, the J end lost 0 bases, and 23 bases lay between the germline ends. The CDR3 is 20 amino acids.

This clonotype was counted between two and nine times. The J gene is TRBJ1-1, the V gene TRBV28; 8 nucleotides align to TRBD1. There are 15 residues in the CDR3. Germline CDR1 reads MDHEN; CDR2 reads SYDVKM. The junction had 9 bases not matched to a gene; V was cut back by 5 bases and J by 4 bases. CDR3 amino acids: CASSHPGQGGTEAFF. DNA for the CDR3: TGTGCCAGCAGTCACCCCGGACAGGGTGGCACTGAAGCTTTCTTT.

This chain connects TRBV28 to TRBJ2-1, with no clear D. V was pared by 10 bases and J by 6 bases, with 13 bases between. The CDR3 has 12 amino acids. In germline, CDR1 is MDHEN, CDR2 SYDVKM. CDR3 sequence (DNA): TGTGCCACCTCTCTTTCGGGCAATGAGCAGTTCTTC. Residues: CATSLSGNEQFF.

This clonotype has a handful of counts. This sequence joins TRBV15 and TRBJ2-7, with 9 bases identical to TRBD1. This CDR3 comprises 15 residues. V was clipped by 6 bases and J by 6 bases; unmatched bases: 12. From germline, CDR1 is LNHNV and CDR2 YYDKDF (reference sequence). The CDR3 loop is CATRASGTGFSEQYF. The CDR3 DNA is TGTGCCACCAGAGCTTCCGGGACAGGGTTTTCCGAGCAGTACTTC. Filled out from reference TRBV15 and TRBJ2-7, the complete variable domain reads DAMVIQNPRYQVTQFGKPVTLSCSQTLNHNVMYWYQQKSSQAPKLLFHYYDKDFNNEADTPDNFQSRRPNTSFCFLDIRSPGLGDTAMYLCATRASGTGFSEQYFGPGTRLTVT.

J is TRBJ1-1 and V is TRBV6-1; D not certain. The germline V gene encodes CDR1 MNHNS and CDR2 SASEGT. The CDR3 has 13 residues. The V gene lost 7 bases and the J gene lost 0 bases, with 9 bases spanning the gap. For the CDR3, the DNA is TGTGCCAGCAATCGATTCTTGAACACTGAAGCTTTCTTT. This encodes CASNRFLNTEAFF.

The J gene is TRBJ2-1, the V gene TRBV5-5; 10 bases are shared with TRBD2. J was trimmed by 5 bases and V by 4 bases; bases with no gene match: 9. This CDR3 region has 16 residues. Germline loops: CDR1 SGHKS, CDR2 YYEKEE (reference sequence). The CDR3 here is CASSPPGLATNNEQFF. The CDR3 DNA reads TGTGCCAGCAGCCCGCCGGGACTAGCGACCAACAATGAGCAGTTCTTC. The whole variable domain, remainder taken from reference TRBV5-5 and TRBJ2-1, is DAGVTQSPTHLIKTRGQQVTLRCSPISGHKSVSWYQQVLGQGPQFIFQYYEKEERGRGNFPDRFSARQFPNYSSELNVNALLLGDSALYLCASSPPGLATNNEQFFGPGTRLTVL.

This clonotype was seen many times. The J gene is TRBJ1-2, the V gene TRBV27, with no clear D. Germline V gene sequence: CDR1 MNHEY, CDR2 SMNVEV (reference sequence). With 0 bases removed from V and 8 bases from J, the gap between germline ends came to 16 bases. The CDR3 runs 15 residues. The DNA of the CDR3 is TGTGCCAGCAGTTTATCCCTTACGTTTGAAAAGGGCTACACCTTC. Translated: CASSLSLTFEKGYTF.

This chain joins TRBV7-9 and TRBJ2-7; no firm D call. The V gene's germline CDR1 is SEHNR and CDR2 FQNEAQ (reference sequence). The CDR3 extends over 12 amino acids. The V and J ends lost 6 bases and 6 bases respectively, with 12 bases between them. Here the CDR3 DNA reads TGTGCCAGCAGTATCTCCCGCGGCGAGCAGTACTTC. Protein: CASSISRGEQYF.

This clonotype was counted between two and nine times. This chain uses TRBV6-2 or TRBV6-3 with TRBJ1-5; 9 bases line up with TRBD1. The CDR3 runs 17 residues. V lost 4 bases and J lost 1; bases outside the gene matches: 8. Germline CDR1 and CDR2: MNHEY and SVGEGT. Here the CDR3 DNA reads TGTGCCAGCAGTTCCGTCCCCGGGACAGGGAGCAATCAGCCCCAGCATTTT. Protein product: CASSSVPGTGSNQPQHF.

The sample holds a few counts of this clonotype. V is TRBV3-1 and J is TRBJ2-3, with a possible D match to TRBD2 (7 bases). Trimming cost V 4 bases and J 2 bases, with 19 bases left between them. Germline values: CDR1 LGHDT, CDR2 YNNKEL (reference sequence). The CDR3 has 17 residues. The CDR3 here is CASSPPRGAPHTDTQYF. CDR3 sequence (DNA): TGTGCCAGCAGCCCCCCTCGGGGGGCCCCCCACACAGATACGCAGTATTTT.

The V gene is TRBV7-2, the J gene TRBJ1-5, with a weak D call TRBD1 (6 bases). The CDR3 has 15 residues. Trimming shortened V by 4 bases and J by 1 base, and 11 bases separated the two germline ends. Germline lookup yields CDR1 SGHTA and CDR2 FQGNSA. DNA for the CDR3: TGTGCCAGCAGCTATAGGGGGGGGAGCAATCAGCCCCAGCATTTT. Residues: CASSYRGGSNQPQHF.

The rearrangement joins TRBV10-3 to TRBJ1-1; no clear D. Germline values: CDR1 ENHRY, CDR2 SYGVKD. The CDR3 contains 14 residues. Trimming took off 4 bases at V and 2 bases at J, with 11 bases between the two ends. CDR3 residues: CAISGGLHNTEAFF. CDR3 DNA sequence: TGTGCCATCAGTGGAGGATTACACAACACTGAAGCTTTCTTT.

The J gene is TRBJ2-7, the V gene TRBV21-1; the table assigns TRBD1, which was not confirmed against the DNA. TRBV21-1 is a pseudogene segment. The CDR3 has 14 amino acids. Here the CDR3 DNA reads TGTGCCAGCAAAGACAGGGGGCCCCTCTACGAGCAGTACTTC. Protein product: CASKDRGPLYEQYF.